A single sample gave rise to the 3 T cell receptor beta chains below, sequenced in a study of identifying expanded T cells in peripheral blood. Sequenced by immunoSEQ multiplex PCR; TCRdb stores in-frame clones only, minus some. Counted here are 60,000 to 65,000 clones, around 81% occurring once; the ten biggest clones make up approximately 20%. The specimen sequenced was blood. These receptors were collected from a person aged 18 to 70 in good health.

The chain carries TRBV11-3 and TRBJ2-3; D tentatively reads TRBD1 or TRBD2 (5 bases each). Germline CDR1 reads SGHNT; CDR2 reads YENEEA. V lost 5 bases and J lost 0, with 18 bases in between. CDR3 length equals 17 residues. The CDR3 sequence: CASSNPAGTRSTDTQYF. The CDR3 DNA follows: TGTGCCAGCAGCAATCCTGCTGGGACGAGAAGCACAGATACGCAGTATTTT.

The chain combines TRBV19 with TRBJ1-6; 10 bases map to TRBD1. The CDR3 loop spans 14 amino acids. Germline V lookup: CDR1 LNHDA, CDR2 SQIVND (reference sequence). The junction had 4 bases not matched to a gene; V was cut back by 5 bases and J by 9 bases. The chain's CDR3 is CASSSTGGGSPLHF. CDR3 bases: TGTGCCAGTAGTTCGACAGGGGGCGGTTCACCCCTCCACTTT.

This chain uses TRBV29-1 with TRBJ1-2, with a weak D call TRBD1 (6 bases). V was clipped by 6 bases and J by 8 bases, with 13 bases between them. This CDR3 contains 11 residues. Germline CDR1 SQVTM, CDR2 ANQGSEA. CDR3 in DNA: TGCAGCGTGAGGGGGGGTTACGGCTACACCTTC. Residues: CSVRGGYGYTF.